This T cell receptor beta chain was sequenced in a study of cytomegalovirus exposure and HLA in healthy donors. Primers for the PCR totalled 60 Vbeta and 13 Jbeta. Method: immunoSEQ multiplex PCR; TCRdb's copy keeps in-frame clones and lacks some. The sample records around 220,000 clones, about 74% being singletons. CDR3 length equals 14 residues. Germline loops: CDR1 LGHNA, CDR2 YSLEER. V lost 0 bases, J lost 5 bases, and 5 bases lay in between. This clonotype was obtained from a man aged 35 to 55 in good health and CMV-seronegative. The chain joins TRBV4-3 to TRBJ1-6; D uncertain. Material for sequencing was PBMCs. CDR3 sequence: CASSQEADNSPLHF. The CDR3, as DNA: TGCGCCAGCAGCCAAGAGGCAGATAATTCACCCCTCCACTTT.